Listed here is a single T cell receptor beta chain. No cognate antigen has been identified for it. Nothing much larger sits one base from this clone, and base qualities are not available. The data were taken from a study of vaccination and CD4 T cells after COVID-19 (dated by TCRdb to between 2021 and 2024). A note on the overall study: Every convalescent patient had a positive nasal swab PCR test for SARS-CoV-2, with mild disease in eight to ten patients and severe disease in one. Post-COVID blood samples from convalescent patients were collected a median of roughly 100 days after diagnosis, with a range of about 35 to 161 days. Post-vaccine blood samples were taken a median of 72 days after the second vaccine dose, with a range of 14 to 241 days. Control cultures used a CEFX viral epitope pool as positive control, an HIV-1 Nef peptide pool as negative control, or no peptide. Overlapping spike peptide pools from SARS-CoV-2 and from the common cold coronaviruses HCoV-NL63, HCoV-OC43 and HCoV-229E were used as culture stimuli. In nine to eleven COVID-19 convalescent patients and a handful of infection-naive healthy vaccine recipients, researchers compared the spike-specific CD4+ TCR repertoire from before mRNA vaccination with the repertoire from after. Participants got two doses of the Pfizer-BioNTech BNT162b2 vaccine (n=8) or two doses of the Moderna mRNA-1273 vaccine (n=2). In the convalescent cohort there were six males and four females, among whom were two Hispanic individuals, seven Caucasians, two Asians and one multiracial person. Broad study findings and their caveats: In convalescent patients, a median around 90% of post-vaccine SARS-CoV-2-reactive clones were detected only after vaccination, suggesting vaccine-specific priming. Of the vaccine-specific clones found in convalescent patients, nearly all (304 of 307) were mono-reactive for SARS-CoV-2 spike instead of being cross-reactive with common cold coronaviruses. The median count of SARS-CoV-2-reactive clonotypes went up from about 23 after infection to 35 to 40 after vaccination, although the change was not significant. The study included relatively few convalescent patients and did not analyze early timepoints after natural infection.

Per the germline V gene, MNHEY is the CDR1 and SVGEGT is the CDR2. The V end loses 5 bases and the J end loses 6 bases, and a stretch of 8 bases separates them. The CDR3 numbers 12 residues from cysteine through phenylalanine. Here the CDR3 DNA is all that survives: 36 bases in frame from base 1. Libraries were built with PCR. DNA from cultured CD4+ T cells underwent TCR sequencing with the Oncomine TCR Beta short-read assay at the Johns Hopkins FTIC core. The QIAamp micro DNA kit was used to extract genomic DNA from the cultured CD4+ T cells. The Oncomine TCR Beta libraries from cultured CD4+ T cells were pooled using unique dual indexes and then sequenced on an Illumina iSeq 100. The paper's data handling went like this. Non-productive sequences were filtered out, and CDR3s that did not start with C, did not end with F or W, or were shorter than 7 amino acids were discarded. The MANAFEST web application identified antigen-specific clonotypes by comparing peptide-stimulated wells against reference wells and other culture wells. For a clone to be called positive, the clone needed an FDR below 0.05, an odds ratio above 5, and a productive frequency above 0.1% in at least two of three replicate wells. A clonotype counted as cross-reactive if it showed significant expansion both in the SARS-CoV-2 spike wells and in at least one common cold coronavirus spike condition. Similarity between CDR3 sequences was evaluated in R version 3.6.1 using Levenshtein distances (stringdist) and unrooted phylogenetic trees (ape). TCRdb reworked the public reads: Q25 trimming with fastp, MiXCR clone assembly, productive beta chains retained. Entries are consolidated by CDR3 protein sequence, retaining the most common genes and DNA. The V and J calls follow TCRdb's processing rather than the paper's. In this sample the table shows roughly 17,000 distinct CDR3 sequences, less than 70% of which occur a single time. The ten top clones hold about 13% of the sample.

Read against the paper, the sample's treatment or condition label means: approximately 9-day PBMC culture with coronavirus spike peptide pools or control peptides (ViraFEST assay). The ViraFEST assay was used in the study, in which antigen-specific T cells were expanded with peptide pools and expanded clonotypes were subsequently identified by TCR sequencing. Positive SARS-CoV-2 PCR tests in the convalescent patients dated from March to December 2020, before Alpha, Beta and Delta variants emerged in the United States. Each well held 2.2 million or so PBMCs cultured with approximately 10 ug/ml peptide pools in IMDM containing roughly 4.7% human AB serum and 10 IU/ml IL-2. Half of the culture medium was replaced with fresh IL-2-containing medium on days 3 and 7. After less than twelve days of culture, CD4+ T cells were isolated by negative selection with the EasySep CD4+ T cell isolation kit. PBMCs were separated from whole blood using Ficoll-Paque Plus gradient centrifugation and then either used fresh or cryopreserved at -140C. In general, triplicate wells were set up for every culture condition.

Sequenced material: CD4+ T cells from blood, cultured in vitro. The sequence is built from TRBV6-2 or TRBV6-3 and TRBJ1-5; possibly the D gene is TRBD1, per 6 matching bases. The clonotype comes from a human donor who had recovered from COVID-19. This receptor has the CDR3 CASSTGFQPQHF. The base sequence is TGTGCCAGCAGTACAGGGTTTCAGCCCCAGCATTTT.